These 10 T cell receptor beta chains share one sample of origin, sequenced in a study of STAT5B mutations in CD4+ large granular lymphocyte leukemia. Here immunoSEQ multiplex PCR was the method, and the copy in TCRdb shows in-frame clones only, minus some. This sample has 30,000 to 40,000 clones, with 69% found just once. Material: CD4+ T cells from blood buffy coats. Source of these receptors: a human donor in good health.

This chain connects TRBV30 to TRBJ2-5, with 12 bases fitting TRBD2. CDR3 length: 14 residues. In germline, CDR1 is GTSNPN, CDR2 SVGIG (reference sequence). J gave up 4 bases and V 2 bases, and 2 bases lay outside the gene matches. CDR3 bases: TGTGCCTGGAGTTCGGGACTAGCGGGAGAGACCCAGTACTTC. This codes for CAWSSGLAGETQYF.

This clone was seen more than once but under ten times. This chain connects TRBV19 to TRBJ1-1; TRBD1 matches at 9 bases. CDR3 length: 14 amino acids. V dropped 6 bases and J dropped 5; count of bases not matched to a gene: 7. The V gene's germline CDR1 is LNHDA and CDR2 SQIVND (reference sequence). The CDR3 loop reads CASSLRDRDTEAFF. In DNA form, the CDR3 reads TGTGCCAGTAGCCTCCGGGACAGGGATACTGAAGCTTTCTTT.

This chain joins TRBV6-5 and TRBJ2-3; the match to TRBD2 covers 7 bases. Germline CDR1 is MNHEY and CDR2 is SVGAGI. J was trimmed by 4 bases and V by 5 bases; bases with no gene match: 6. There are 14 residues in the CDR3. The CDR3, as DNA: TGTGCCAGCAGTGCACCCACTAGCGCAGATACGCAGTATTTT. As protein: CASSAPTSADTQYF.

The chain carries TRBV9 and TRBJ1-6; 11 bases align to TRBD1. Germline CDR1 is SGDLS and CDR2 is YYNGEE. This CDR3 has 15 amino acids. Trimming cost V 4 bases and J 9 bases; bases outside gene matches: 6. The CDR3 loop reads CASSPGQGGGSPLHF. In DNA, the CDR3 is TGTGCCAGCAGCCCGGGACAGGGGGGAGGTTCACCCCTCCACTTT.

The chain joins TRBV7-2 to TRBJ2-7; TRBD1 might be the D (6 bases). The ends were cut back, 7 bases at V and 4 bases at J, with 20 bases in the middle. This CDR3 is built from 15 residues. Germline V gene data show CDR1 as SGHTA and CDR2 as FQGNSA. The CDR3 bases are TGTGCCAGCAAATCAGAGTCAGGGGCAGTTTACGAGCAGTACTTC. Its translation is CASKSESGAVYEQYF. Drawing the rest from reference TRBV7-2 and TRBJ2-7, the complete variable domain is GAGVSQSPSNKVTEKGKDVELRCDPISGHTALYWYRQSLGQGLEFLIYFQGNSAPDKSGLPSDRFSAERTGGSVSTLTIQRTQQEDSAVYLCASKSESGAVYEQYFGPGTRLTVT.

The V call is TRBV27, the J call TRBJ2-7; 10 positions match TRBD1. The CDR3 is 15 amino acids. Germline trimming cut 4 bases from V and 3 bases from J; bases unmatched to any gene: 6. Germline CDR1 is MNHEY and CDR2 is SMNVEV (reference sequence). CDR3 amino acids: CASSWGQGSFYEQYF. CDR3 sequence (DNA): TGTGCCAGCAGTTGGGGACAGGGGTCTTTCTACGAGCAGTACTTC.

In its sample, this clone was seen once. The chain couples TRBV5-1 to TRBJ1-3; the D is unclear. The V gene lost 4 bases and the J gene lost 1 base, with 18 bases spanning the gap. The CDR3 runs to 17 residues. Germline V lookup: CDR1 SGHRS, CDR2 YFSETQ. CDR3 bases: TGCGCCAGCAGCCTAAGGGCCGCGGAGGCGTCTGGAAACACCATATATTTT. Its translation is CASSLRAAEASGNTIYF.

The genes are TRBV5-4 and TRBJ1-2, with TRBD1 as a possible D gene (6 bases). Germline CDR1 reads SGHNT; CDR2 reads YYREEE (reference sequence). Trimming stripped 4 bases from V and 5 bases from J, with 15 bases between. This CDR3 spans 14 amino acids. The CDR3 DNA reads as TGTGCCAGCAGCCAAGGAGGGGGGTCTTATGGCTACACCTTC. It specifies CASSQGGGSYGYTF.

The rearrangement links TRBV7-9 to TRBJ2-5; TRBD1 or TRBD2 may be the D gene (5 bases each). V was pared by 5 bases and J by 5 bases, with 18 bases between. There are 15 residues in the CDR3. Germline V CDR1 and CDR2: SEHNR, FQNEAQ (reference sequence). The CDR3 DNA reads TGTGCCAGCAGCAGGTCCGGACTTGAGGGGGAGACCCAGTACTTC. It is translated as CASSRSGLEGETQYF.

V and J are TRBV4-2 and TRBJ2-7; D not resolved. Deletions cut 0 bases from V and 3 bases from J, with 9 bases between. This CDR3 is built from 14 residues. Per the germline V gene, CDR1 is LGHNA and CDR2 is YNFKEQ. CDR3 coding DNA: TGTGCCAGCAGCCAAGATAAAGTCGGCTACGAGCAGTACTTC. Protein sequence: CASSQDKVGYEQYF.